Shown below are 11 T cell receptor beta chains from a single sample sequenced in a study of blood T cell repertoires in COVID-19. Here immunoSEQ multiplex PCR was the method, and the copy in TCRdb shows in-frame clones only, minus some. The sample lists roughly 120,000 clones, more than 70% occurring once. The sample consisted of peripheral blood. These receptor sequences come from a human donor in a cohort sampled during active COVID-19.

The V gene is TRBV7-9, the J gene TRBJ1-1; D gene unclear. CDR3 size: 13 residues. CDR1 is SEHNR and CDR2 is FQNEAQ in the germline V gene (reference sequence). V was shortened by 4 bases and J by 4 bases, with 10 bases between the two germline ends. The CDR3, as DNA: TGTGCCAGCAGCTACGGGGTTGGCACTGAAGCTTTCTTT. This codes for CASSYGVGTEAFF.

The rearrangement links TRBV19 to TRBJ2-7; D gene unclear. Germline assignment: CDR1 LNHDA and CDR2 SQIVND (reference sequence). Trimming pared 0 bases from V and 6 bases from J, leaving 9 bases between. This CDR3 region has 13 residues. The CDR3 loop is CASSIEGSSEQYF. The CDR3 bases are TGTGCCAGTAGTATAGAAGGTAGCTCCGAGCAGTACTTC.

The chain has TRBV19 and TRBJ1-5; D possibly corresponds to TRBD1 (5 bases). The CDR3 loop spans 13 amino acids. V was cut by 3 bases and J by 7 bases, with 10 bases left in between. Per germline, CDR1 LNHDA and CDR2 SQIVND (reference sequence). This CDR3 reads CASSIQGAQPQHF. The CDR3 bases are TGTGCCAGTAGTATCCAGGGTGCACAGCCCCAGCATTTT.

This chain connects TRBV28 to TRBJ2-6, with D hard to call. V dropped 3 bases and J dropped 0 bases, with 9 bases sitting between them. From germline, CDR1 is MDHEN and CDR2 SYDVKM. The CDR3 has 16 amino acids. CDR3 sequence (DNA): TGTGCCAGCAGTTTTGAAAGCGTCTCTGGGGCCAACGTCCTGACTTTC. Translating it yields CASSFESVSGANVLTF.

V and J are TRBV11-2 and TRBJ2-7; D is undetermined. This CDR3 spans 13 amino acids. V was cut by 6 bases and J by 5 bases, with 14 bases left in between. Per germline, CDR1 SGHAT and CDR2 FQNNGV. In nucleotides, the CDR3 is TGTGCCAGCAGGCCCCGTTCCCGCGACGAGCAGTACTTC. Translation gives CASRPRSRDEQYF.

This clone came up once. V and J are TRBV7-8 and TRBJ2-1; 16 bases fit TRBD2. V lost 2 bases, J lost 4 bases, and 14 bases stayed unmatched. Germline assignment: CDR1 SGHVS and CDR2 FQNEAQ. This CDR3 region has 21 residues. DNA of the CDR3: TGTGCCAGCAGCTTACCCCAAGGGACTAGCGGGAGGGCCCTCAGGTACAATGAGCAGTTCTTC. Amino acid sequence: CASSLPQGTSGRALRYNEQFF.

V usage is TRBV15 and J usage is TRBJ2-7; D not certain. Trimming took off 1 base at V and 6 bases at J, with 22 bases between the two ends. The CDR3 spans 17 residues. Germline values: CDR1 LNHNV, CDR2 YYDKDF (reference sequence). For the CDR3, the DNA is TGTGCCACCAGCAGAGTAATTAGTATTGATCTCTCCGGCGAGCAGTACTTC. Its protein product is CATSRVISIDLSGEQYF.

The chain carries TRBV27 and TRBJ1-1; no reliable D call. V was shortened by 2 bases and J by 1 base, with 5 bases between the two germline ends. The germline gives CDR1 MNHEY, CDR2 SMNVEV (reference sequence). The length of the CDR3 is 13 residues. CDR3 region: CASSLIQNTEAFF. The CDR3 DNA follows: TGTGCCAGCAGTTTAATACAGAACACTGAAGCTTTCTTT.

Points on this clone: The same CDR3 can be traced to other DNA sequences in this sample. This chain connects TRBV28 to TRBJ2-5; 8 bases match TRBD1. V shed 4 bases, J shed 3 bases, and the junction held 10 bases outside the gene matches. The CDR3 loop spans 16 amino acids. CDR1 is MDHEN and CDR2 is SYDVKM in the germline V gene. CDR3 DNA sequence: TGTGCCAGCAGTTACCCGGGACAGGTGCATGAAGAGACCCAGTACTTC. Protein: CASSYPGQVHEETQYF.

J is TRBJ2-7 and V is TRBV5-1; D call uncertain. V was trimmed by 1 base and J by 4 bases, leaving 12 bases between them. The CDR3 loop spans 14 amino acids. CDR1 and CDR2 (germline): SGHRS, YFSETQ. The CDR3, as DNA: TGCGCCAGCAGCTTGTTAGAATCGGGTTACGAGCAGTACTTC. Translation: CASSLLESGYEQYF.

The gene calls are TRBV3-1 (or the pseudogene TRBV3-2) and TRBJ2-2; perhaps TRBD2 as D (6 bases). The CDR3 is 15 amino acids. V dropped 3 bases and J dropped 0 bases, with 8 bases sitting between them. The germline V gene encodes CDR1 LGHDT and CDR2 YNNKEL (reference sequence). The CDR3 sequence: CASSHGTSNTGELFF. In nucleotides, the CDR3 is TGTGCCAGCAGCCATGGGACTTCGAACACCGGGGAGCTGTTTTTT.